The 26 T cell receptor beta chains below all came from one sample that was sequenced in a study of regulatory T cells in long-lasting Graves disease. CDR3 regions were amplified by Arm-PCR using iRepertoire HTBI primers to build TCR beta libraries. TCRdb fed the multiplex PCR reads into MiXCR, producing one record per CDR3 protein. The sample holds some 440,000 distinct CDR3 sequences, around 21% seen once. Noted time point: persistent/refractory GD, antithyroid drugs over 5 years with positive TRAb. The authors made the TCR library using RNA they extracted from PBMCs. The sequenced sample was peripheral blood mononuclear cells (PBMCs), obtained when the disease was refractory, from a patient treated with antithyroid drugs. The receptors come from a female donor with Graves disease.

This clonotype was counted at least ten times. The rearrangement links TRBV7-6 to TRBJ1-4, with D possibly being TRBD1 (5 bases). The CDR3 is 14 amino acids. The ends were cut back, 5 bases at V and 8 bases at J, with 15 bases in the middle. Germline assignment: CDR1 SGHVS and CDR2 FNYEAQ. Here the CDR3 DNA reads TGTGCCAGCAGCGAAGACAGAGAGCAAGAAAAACTGTTTTTT. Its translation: CASSEDREQEKLFF.

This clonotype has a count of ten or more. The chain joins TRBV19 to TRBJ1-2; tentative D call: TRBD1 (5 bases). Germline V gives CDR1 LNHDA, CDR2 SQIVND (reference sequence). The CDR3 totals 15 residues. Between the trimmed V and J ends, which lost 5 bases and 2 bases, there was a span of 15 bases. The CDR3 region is CASSATEQENYGYTF. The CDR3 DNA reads TGTGCCAGTAGTGCGACGGAACAGGAGAACTATGGCTACACCTTC. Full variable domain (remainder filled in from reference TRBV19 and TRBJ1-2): DGGITQSPKYLFRKEGQNVTLSCEQNLNHDAMYWYRQDPGQGLRLIYYSQIVNDFQKGDIAEGYSVSREKKESFPLTVTSAQKNPTAFYLCASSATEQENYGYTFGSGTRLTVV.

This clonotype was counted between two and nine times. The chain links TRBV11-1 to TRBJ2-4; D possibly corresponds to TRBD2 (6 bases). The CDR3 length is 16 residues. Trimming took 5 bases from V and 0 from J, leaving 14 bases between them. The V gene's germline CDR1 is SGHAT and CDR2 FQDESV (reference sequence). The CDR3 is CASSRNRDLAKNIQYF. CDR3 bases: TGTGCCAGCAGCCGAAACCGGGACTTAGCCAAAAACATTCAGTACTTC.

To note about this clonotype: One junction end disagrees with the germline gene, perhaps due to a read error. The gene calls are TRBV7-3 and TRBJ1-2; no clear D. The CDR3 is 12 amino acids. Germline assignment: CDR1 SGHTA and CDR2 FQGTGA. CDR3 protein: CASSLYGVGCTF. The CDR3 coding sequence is TGTGCCAGCAGCCTCTACGGAGTTGGCTGCACCTTC.

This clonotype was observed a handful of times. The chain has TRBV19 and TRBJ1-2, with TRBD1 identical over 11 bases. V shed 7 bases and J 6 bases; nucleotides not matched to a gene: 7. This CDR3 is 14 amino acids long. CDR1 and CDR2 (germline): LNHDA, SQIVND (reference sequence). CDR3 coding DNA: TGTGCCAGTACCGGGACAGGGGGTTTCGATGGCTACACCTTC. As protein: CASTGTGGFDGYTF.

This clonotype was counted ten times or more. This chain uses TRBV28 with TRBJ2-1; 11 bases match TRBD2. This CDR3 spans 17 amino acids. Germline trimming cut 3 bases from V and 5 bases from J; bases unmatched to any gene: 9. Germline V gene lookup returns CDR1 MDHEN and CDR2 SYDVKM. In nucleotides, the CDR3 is TGTGCCAGCAGTTTGACCCCCGGGACTAGCGGCGACAATGAGCAGTTCTTC. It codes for CASSLTPGTSGDNEQFF.

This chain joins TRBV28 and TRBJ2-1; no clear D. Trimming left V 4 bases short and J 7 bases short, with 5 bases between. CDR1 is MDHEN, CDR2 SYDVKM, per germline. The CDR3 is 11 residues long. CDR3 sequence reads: CASSSANEQFF. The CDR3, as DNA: TGTGCCAGCAGTTCAGCGAATGAGCAGTTCTTC.

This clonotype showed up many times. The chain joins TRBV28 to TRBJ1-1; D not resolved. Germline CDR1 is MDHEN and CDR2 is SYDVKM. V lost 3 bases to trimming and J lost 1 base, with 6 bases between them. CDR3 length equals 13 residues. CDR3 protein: CASSLFRNTEAFF. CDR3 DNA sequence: TGTGCCAGCAGTTTGTTTCGGAACACTGAAGCTTTCTTT.

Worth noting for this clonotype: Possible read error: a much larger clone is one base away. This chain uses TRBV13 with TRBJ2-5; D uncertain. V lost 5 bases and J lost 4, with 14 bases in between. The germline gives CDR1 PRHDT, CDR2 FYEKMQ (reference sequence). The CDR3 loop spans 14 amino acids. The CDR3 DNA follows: TGTGCCAGCAGCCGAGAGGCGGACGGAGAGACCCAGTACTTC. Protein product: CASSREADGETQYF. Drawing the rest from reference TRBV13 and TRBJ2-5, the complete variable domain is AAGVIQSPRHLIKEKRETATLKCYPIPRHDTVYWYQQGPGQDPQFLISFYEKMQSDKGSIPDRFSAQQFSDYHSELNMSSLELGDSALYFCASSREADGETQYFGPGTRLLVL.

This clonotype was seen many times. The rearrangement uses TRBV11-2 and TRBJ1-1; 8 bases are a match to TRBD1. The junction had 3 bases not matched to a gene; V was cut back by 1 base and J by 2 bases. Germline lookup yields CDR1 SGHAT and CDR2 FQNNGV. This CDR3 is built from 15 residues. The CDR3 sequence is CASSLGTGGNTEAFF. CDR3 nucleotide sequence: TGTGCCAGCAGCTTAGGAACAGGGGGAAACACTGAAGCTTTCTTT. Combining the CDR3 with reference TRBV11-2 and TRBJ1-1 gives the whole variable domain EAGVAQSPRYKIIEKRQSVAFWCNPISGHATLYWYQQILGQGPKLLIQFQNNGVVDDSQLPKDRFSAERLKGVDSTLKIQPAKLEDSAVYLCASSLGTGGNTEAFFGQGTRLTVV.

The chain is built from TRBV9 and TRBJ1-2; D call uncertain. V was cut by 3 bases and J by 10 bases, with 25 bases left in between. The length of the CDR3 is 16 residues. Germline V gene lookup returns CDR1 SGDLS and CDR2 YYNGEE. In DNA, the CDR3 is TGTGCCAGCAGCGCCGATTTGCGGCGGAGTTCATTGTTCTACACCTTC. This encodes CASSADLRRSSLFYTF.

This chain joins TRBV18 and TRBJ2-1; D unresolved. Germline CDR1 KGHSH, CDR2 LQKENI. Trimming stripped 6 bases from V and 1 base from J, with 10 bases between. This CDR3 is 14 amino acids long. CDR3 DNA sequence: TGTGCCAGCTCCCCCGGGTCTTCCTACAATGAGCAGTTCTTC. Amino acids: CASSPGSSYNEQFF.

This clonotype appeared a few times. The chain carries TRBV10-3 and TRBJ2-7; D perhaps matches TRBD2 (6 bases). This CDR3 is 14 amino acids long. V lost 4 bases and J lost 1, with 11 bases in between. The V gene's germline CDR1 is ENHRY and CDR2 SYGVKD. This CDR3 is CAISGGSGSYEQYF. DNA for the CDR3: TGTGCCATCAGTGGGGGGAGCGGGTCCTACGAGCAGTACTTC.

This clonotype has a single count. CDR3 nucleotides: TGCGCCAGCAGCCAAGATAGGTGGGAGATGAACACTGAAGCTTTCTTT. Translating it yields CASSQDRWEMNTEAFF. V is TRBV4-3 and J is TRBJ1-1; D is uncertain. The V gene's germline CDR1 is LGHNA and CDR2 YSLEER. Trimming removed 0 bases from V and 0 bases from J, with 11 bases in between. The CDR3 loop spans 16 amino acids.

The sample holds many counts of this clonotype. Written as DNA, the CDR3 is TGCGCCAGCAGCTTAACAGGATCTGGCTACACCTTC. Translation gives CASSLTGSGYTF. The chain uses TRBV5-1 and TRBJ1-2; weak D call: TRBD1 (5 bases). The CDR3 covers 12 residues. Trimming took 2 bases from V and 7 from J, leaving 9 bases between them. CDR1 is SGHRS, CDR2 YFSETQ, per germline.

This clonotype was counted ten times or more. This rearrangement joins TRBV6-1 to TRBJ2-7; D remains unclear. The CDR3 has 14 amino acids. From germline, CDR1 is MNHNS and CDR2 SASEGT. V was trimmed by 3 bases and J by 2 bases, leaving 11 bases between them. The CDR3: CASSDFRAAYEQYF. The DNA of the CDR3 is TGTGCCAGCAGTGACTTCCGGGCCGCCTACGAGCAGTACTTC.

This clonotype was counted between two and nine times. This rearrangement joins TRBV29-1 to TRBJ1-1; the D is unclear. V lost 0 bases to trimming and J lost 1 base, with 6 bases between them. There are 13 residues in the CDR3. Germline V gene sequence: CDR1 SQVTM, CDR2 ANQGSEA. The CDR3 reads CSVEEVSNTEAFF. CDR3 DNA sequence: TGCAGCGTTGAAGAAGTCTCGAACACTGAAGCTTTCTTT.

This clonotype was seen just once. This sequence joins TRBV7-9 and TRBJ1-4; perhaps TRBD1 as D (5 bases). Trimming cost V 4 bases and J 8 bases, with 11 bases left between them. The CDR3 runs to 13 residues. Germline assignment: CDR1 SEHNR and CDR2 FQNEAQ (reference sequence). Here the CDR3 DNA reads TGTGCCAGCAGCTCGACAGCAGAGGAAAAACTGTTTTTT. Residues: CASSSTAEEKLFF.

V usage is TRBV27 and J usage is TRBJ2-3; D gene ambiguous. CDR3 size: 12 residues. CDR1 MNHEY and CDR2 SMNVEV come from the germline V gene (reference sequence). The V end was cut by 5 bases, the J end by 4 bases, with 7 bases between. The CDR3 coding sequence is TGTGCCAGCAGTCAGACCCCAGATACGCAGTATTTT. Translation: CASSQTPDTQYF.

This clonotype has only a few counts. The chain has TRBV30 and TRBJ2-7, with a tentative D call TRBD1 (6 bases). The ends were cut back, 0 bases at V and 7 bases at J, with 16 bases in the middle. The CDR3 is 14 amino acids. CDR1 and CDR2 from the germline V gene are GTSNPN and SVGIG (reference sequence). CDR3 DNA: TGTGCCTGGAGTGTAGGGGGATATTTGGGGGAGCAGTACTTC. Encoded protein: CAWSVGGYLGEQYF.

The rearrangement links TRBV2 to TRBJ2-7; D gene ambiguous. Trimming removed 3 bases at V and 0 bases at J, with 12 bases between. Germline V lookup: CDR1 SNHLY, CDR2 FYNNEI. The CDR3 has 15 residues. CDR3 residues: CASSEELPISYEQYF. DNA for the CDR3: TGTGCCAGCAGTGAGGAACTACCTATCTCCTACGAGCAGTACTTC.

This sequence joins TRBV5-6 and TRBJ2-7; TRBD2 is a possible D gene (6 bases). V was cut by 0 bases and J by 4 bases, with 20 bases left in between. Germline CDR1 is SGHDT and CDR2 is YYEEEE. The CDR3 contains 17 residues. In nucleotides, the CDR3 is TGTGCCAGCAGCTTGGGGGAACTAAGACTAGGGTCATACGAGCAGTACTTC. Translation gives CASSLGELRLGSYEQYF. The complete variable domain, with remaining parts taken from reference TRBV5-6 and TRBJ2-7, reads DAGVTQSPTHLIKTRGQQVTLRCSPKSGHDTVSWYQQALGQGPQFIFQYYEEEERQRGNFPDRFSGHQFPNYSSELNVNALLLGDSALYLCASSLGELRLGSYEQYFGPGTRLTVT.

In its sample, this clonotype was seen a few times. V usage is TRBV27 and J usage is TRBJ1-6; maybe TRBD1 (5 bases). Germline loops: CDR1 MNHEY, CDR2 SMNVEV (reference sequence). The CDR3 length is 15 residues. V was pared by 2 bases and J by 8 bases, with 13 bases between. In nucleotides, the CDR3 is TGTGCCAGCAGTTTAGAGAGAAGGGGATATTCACCCCTCCACTTT. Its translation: CASSLERRGYSPLHF.

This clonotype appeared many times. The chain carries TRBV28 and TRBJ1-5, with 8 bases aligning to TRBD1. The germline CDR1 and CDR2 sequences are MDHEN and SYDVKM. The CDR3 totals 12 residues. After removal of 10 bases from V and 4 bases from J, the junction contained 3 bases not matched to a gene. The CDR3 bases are TGTGCCACGAGACAGGGGAATCAGCCCCAGCATTTT. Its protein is CATRQGNQPQHF.

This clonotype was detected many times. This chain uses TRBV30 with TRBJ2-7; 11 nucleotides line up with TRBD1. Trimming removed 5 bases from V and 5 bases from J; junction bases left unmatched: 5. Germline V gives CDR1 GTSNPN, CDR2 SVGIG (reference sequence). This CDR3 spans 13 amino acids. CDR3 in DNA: TGTGCCTGGGATGGGACAGGGGGTGACGAGCAGTACTTC. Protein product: CAWDGTGGDEQYF.

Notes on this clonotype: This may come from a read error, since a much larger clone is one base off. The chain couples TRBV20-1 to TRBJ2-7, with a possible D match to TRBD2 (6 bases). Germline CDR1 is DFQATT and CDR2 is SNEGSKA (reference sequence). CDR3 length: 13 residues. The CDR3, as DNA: TGCAGTGCTAGACGCGGGGCTCGGGACGAGCGGTACTTC. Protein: CSARRGARDERYF.